A selection of T cell receptor beta chains follows, all from one sample in a study of cytomegalovirus exposure and HLA in healthy donors. Profiled with immunoSEQ multiplex PCR; TCRdb holds only in-frame clones, not every one. The repertoire holds approximately 200,000 clones, with more than 70% as singletons. Sequenced material: PBMCs. All receptors come from a human donor in good health. CDR3s include the opening cysteine and the closing phenylalanine or tryptophan. The order of the fields is clone size, J gene, D gene, V gene, CDR3 protein, CDR3 DNA. A D gene is named only where the DNA matches it firmly. Only part of the rows carry a size: once, few, many, or a class if the clone is expanded.

clone_size: NA
j_call: TRBJ2-5
d_call: TRBD2
v_call: TRBV15
cdr3_aa: CATSRVFGTSGTELAIIQETQYF
cdr3_nt: TGTGCCACCAGCAGAGTTTTTGGGACTAGCGGGACAGAACTAGCGATCATTCAAGAGACCCAGTACTTC

clone_size: NA
j_call: TRBJ2-5
d_call: TRBD2
v_call: TRBV27
cdr3_aa: CASSPTTSGETQYF
cdr3_nt: TGTGCCAGCAGTCCAACCACTAGCGGAGAGACCCAGTACTTC

clone_size: few
j_call: TRBJ2-7
d_call: TRBD2
v_call: TRBV4-3
cdr3_aa: CASSQGAGGPSFYEQYF
cdr3_nt: TGCGCCAGCAGCCAGGGGGCGGGAGGGCCCTCCTTCTACGAGCAGTACTTC

clone_size: NA
j_call: TRBJ2-7
d_call: NA
v_call: TRBV7-3
cdr3_aa: CASSPKWVSAGEQYF
cdr3_nt: TGTGCCAGCAGCCCCAAATGGGTATCGGCGGGCGAGCAGTACTTC

clone_size: once
j_call: TRBJ1-5
d_call: TRBD1
v_call: TRBV6-1
cdr3_aa: CASRKQGVYNQPQHF
cdr3_nt: TGTGCCAGCAGGAAACAGGGGGTATACAATCAGCCCCAGCATTTT

clone_size: once
j_call: TRBJ2-5
d_call: TRBD2
v_call: TRBV5-1
cdr3_aa: CASSPWTSGYQETQYF
cdr3_nt: TGCGCCAGCAGCCCCTGGACTAGCGGGTACCAAGAGACCCAGTACTTC

clone_size: NA
j_call: TRBJ1-1
d_call: NA
v_call: TRBV4-1
cdr3_aa: CASSQDPIIGAQKWDTEAFF
cdr3_nt: TGCGCCAGCAGCCAAGACCCCATCATAGGGGCTCAAAAATGGGACACTGAAGCTTTCTTT

clone_size: NA
j_call: TRBJ2-1
d_call: TRBD2
v_call: TRBV4-1
cdr3_aa: CASSQTGTSGYNEQFF
cdr3_nt: TGCGCCAGCAGCCAGACCGGGACTAGCGGCTACAATGAGCAGTTCTTC

clone_size: NA
j_call: TRBJ2-1
d_call: TRBD2
v_call: TRBV7-8
cdr3_aa: CASSLGPGLALYNEQFF
cdr3_nt: TGTGCCAGCAGCTTAGGGCCGGGACTAGCGCTATACAATGAGCAGTTCTTC

clone_size: NA
j_call: TRBJ2-5
d_call: TRBD2
v_call: TRBV27
cdr3_aa: CASSTKGLAGVRETQYF
cdr3_nt: TGTGCCAGCAGCACTAAGGGACTAGCGGGAGTTCGTGAGACCCAGTACTTC

clone_size: NA
j_call: TRBJ2-2
d_call: NA
v_call: TRBV5-1
cdr3_aa: CASSSTGGNTGELFF
cdr3_nt: TGCGCCAGCAGCTCGACAGGAGGGAACACCGGGGAGCTGTTTTTT

clone_size: NA
j_call: TRBJ2-7
d_call: NA
v_call: TRBV2
cdr3_aa: CASSGQVEQYF
cdr3_nt: TGTGCCAGCAGTGGACAGGTCGAGCAGTACTTC

clone_size: NA
j_call: TRBJ2-1
d_call: NA
v_call: TRBV7-3
cdr3_aa: CASSLVGGSYNEQFF
cdr3_nt: TGTGCCAGCAGCTTAGTTGGGGGGTCCTACAATGAGCAGTTCTTC

clone_size: NA
j_call: TRBJ2-7
d_call: NA
v_call: TRBV19
cdr3_aa: CASSNRVEQYF
cdr3_nt: TGTGCCAGTAGTAACAGGGTTGAGCAGTACTTC

clone_size: NA
j_call: TRBJ1-1
d_call: TRBD1
v_call: TRBV5-1
cdr3_aa: CASSLGGTGTVTEAFF
cdr3_nt: TGCGCCAGCAGCTTGGGGGGGACAGGGACGGTCACTGAAGCTTTCTTT

clone_size: NA
j_call: TRBJ2-7
d_call: TRBD2
v_call: TRBV10-3
cdr3_aa: CAIKGLAPYEQYF
cdr3_nt: TGTGCCATAAAGGGACTAGCACCCTACGAGCAGTACTTC

clone_size: NA
j_call: TRBJ1-5
d_call: NA
v_call: TRBV7-8
cdr3_aa: CASSSHPFVSGYGPGQPQHF
cdr3_nt: TGTGCCAGCAGCTCCCACCCCTTTGTGTCCGGCTATGGGCCCGGTCAGCCCCAGCATTTT

clone_size: NA
j_call: TRBJ2-5
d_call: NA
v_call: TRBV15
cdr3_aa: CATSRGTDSLWTQYF
cdr3_nt: TGTGCCACCAGCAGAGGGACAGATAGCCTATGGACCCAGTACTTC

clone_size: NA
j_call: TRBJ2-5
d_call: NA
v_call: TRBV5-4
cdr3_aa: CASSLDTSQETQYF
cdr3_nt: TGTGCCAGCAGCTTGGACACCTCTCAAGAGACCCAGTACTTC

clone_size: NA
j_call: TRBJ2-5
d_call: TRBD2
v_call: TRBV6-5
cdr3_aa: CASSYTTSGQETQYF
cdr3_nt: TGTGCCAGCAGTTACACGACTAGCGGTCAAGAGACCCAGTACTTC

clone_size: NA
j_call: TRBJ2-2
d_call: NA
v_call: TRBV21-1
cdr3_aa: CASTRTGVNTGELFF
cdr3_nt: TGTGCCAGCACCCGGACAGGAGTAAACACCGGGGAGCTGTTTTTT

clone_size: once
j_call: TRBJ2-7
d_call: NA
v_call: TRBV7-9
cdr3_aa: CASSLESEAPYEQYF
cdr3_nt: TGTGCCAGCAGCTTAGAATCGGAGGCCCCCTACGAGCAGTACTTC

clone_size: NA
j_call: TRBJ2-1
d_call: TRBD2
v_call: TRBV10-2
cdr3_aa: CASSQSGRAGEQFF
cdr3_nt: TGCGCCAGCAGTCAGAGCGGGAGGGCCGGGGAGCAGTTCTTC

clone_size: NA
j_call: TRBJ2-1
d_call: NA
v_call: TRBV9
cdr3_aa: CASSVAWQGPYNEQFF
cdr3_nt: TGTGCCAGCAGCGTAGCTTGGCAGGGGCCCTACAATGAGCAGTTCTTC

clone_size: NA
j_call: TRBJ2-5
d_call: NA
v_call: TRBV28
cdr3_aa: CASSTGISAQYF
cdr3_nt: TGTGCCAGCAGCACAGGGATTTCGGCCCAGTACTTC

clone_size: NA
j_call: TRBJ2-1
d_call: NA
v_call: TRBV30
cdr3_aa: CAAEGAEQFF
cdr3_nt: TGTGCCGCGGAGGGGGCGGAGCAGTTCTTC

clone_size: NA
j_call: TRBJ2-5
d_call: TRBD1
v_call: TRBV5-1
cdr3_aa: CASSGTGQVGETQYF
cdr3_nt: TGCGCCAGCAGCGGAACGGGACAGGTGGGGGAGACCCAGTACTTC

clone_size: NA
j_call: TRBJ1-1
d_call: NA
v_call: TRBV11-2
cdr3_aa: CASSFPRGMGRDTEAFF
cdr3_nt: TGTGCCAGCAGCTTCCCCAGGGGAATGGGAAGGGACACTGAAGCTTTCTTT

clone_size: few
j_call: TRBJ1-4
d_call: NA
v_call: TRBV5-4
cdr3_aa: CASSLAGVGEKLFF
cdr3_nt: TGTGCCAGCAGCTTGGCGGGGGTAGGGGAAAAACTGTTTTTT

clone_size: NA
j_call: TRBJ2-7
d_call: TRBD2
v_call: TRBV7-9
cdr3_aa: CASSFDSGPPYEQYF
cdr3_nt: TGTGCCAGCAGCTTCGATAGCGGGCCCCCCTACGAGCAGTACTTC

clone_size: NA
j_call: TRBJ1-4
d_call: NA
v_call: TRBV15
cdr3_aa: CATSRGGFENEKLFF
cdr3_nt: TGTGCCACTAGCAGAGGAGGGTTCGAGAATGAAAAACTGTTTTTT

clone_size: NA
j_call: TRBJ2-2
d_call: TRBD1
v_call: TRBV28
cdr3_aa: CASSSIKGTGGANTGELFF
cdr3_nt: TGTGCCAGCAGTTCAATTAAGGGGACAGGGGGCGCGAACACCGGGGAGCTGTTTTTT

clone_size: few
j_call: TRBJ2-7
d_call: NA
v_call: TRBV10-3
cdr3_aa: CAITRMAGYEQYF
cdr3_nt: TGTGCCATCACCAGGATGGCGGGCTACGAGCAGTACTTC

clone_size: NA
j_call: TRBJ2-4
d_call: NA
v_call: TRBV29-1
cdr3_aa: CSVGFRGAKNIQYF
cdr3_nt: TGCAGCGTTGGTTTCAGGGGAGCCAAAAACATTCAGTACTTC

clone_size: NA
j_call: TRBJ2-7
d_call: TRBD2
v_call: TRBV7-9
cdr3_aa: CASSPLGTSGYEQYF
cdr3_nt: TGTGCCAGCAGCCCCCTCGGGACTAGCGGTTACGAGCAGTACTTT

clone_size: NA
j_call: TRBJ2-3
d_call: TRBD2
v_call: TRBV7-6
cdr3_aa: CASSRDYRPDTQYF
cdr3_nt: TGTGCCAGCAGCCGGGACTACCGCCCAGATACGCAGTATTTT

clone_size: NA
j_call: TRBJ2-7
d_call: TRBD2
v_call: TRBV27
cdr3_aa: CASSSRTGLATYEQYF
cdr3_nt: TGTGCCAGCAGTTCAAGGACGGGACTAGCGACCTACGAGCAGTACTTC

clone_size: NA
j_call: TRBJ1-1
d_call: NA
v_call: TRBV7-9
cdr3_aa: CANTGVNTEAFF
cdr3_nt: TGTGCCAATACTGGAGTGAACACTGAAGCTTTCTTT

clone_size: NA
j_call: TRBJ2-2
d_call: NA
v_call: TRBV5-6
cdr3_aa: CASSLRLNTGELFF
cdr3_nt: TGTGCCAGCAGCTTGCGACTCAACACCGGGGAGCTGTTTTTT

clone_size: NA
j_call: TRBJ1-1
d_call: NA
v_call: TRBV5-1
cdr3_aa: CASRRVNTEAFF
cdr3_nt: TGCGCCAGCAGGAGGGTGAACACTGAAGCTTTCTTT

clone_size: NA
j_call: TRBJ2-1
d_call: TRBD2
v_call: TRBV4-3
cdr3_aa: CASSPQAGIYNEQFF
cdr3_nt: TGCGCCAGCAGCCCTCAAGCGGGGATCTACAATGAGCAGTTCTTC

clone_size: NA
j_call: TRBJ2-7
d_call: NA
v_call: TRBV6-5
cdr3_aa: CASSSRTAFVYEQYF
cdr3_nt: TGTGCCAGCAGTTCCAGGACTGCGTTCGTCTACGAGCAGTACTTC

clone_size: NA
j_call: TRBJ2-5
d_call: NA
v_call: TRBV28
cdr3_aa: CASSLTRIKTQYF
cdr3_nt: TGTGCCAGCAGTTTGACCAGGATAAAGACCCAGTACTTC

clone_size: once
j_call: TRBJ1-2
d_call: NA
v_call: TRBV6-1
cdr3_aa: CASSESRQANYGYTF
cdr3_nt: TGTGCCAGCAGTGAATCGCGACAGGCTAACTATGGCTACACCTTC

clone_size: few
j_call: TRBJ1-1
d_call: NA
v_call: TRBV4-1
cdr3_aa: CASSQDGRGAFTEAFF
cdr3_nt: TGCGCCAGCAGCCAAGACGGCAGGGGCGCGTTCACTGAAGCTTTCTTT

clone_size: NA
j_call: TRBJ2-3
d_call: NA
v_call: TRBV7-9
cdr3_aa: CASSEFGQIDTDTQYF
cdr3_nt: TGTGCCAGCAGCGAATTTGGACAGATCGACACAGATACGCAGTATTTT

clone_size: once
j_call: TRBJ2-2
d_call: NA
v_call: TRBV7-9
cdr3_aa: CASSLAQGSTGELFF
cdr3_nt: TGTGCCAGCAGCTTAGCGCAGGGATCCACCGGGGAGCTGTTTTTT

clone_size: few
j_call: TRBJ2-5
d_call: NA
v_call: TRBV28
cdr3_aa: CAGSRGGAETQYF
cdr3_nt: TGTGCCGGTAGCCGAGGGGGGGCAGAGACCCAGTACTTC

clone_size: NA
j_call: TRBJ2-7
d_call: TRBD1
v_call: TRBV6-5
cdr3_aa: CASSYLGTGTYEQYF
cdr3_nt: TGTGCCAGCAGTTACCTCGGGACAGGAACCTACGAGCAGTACTTC

clone_size: NA
j_call: TRBJ2-6
d_call: NA
v_call: TRBV7-8
cdr3_aa: CASSFQGLSGANVLTF
cdr3_nt: TGTGCCAGCAGCTTTCAGGGGCTCTCTGGGGCCAACGTCCTGACTTTC

clone_size: NA
j_call: TRBJ1-3
d_call: NA
v_call: TRBV7-9
cdr3_aa: CASSLFSGNTIYF
cdr3_nt: TGTGCCAGCAGCCTATTCTCTGGAAACACCATATATTTT